The 21 T cell receptor beta chains below come from one sample, sequenced in a study of blood T cell repertoires in COVID-19. The method was immunoSEQ multiplex PCR; TCRdb's version includes in-frame clones alone and lacks a portion of them. The data show some 150,000 clones, with roughly 88% seen just once and more than 5.5% held by the top ten. The sample comprised peripheral blood. These receptors all stem from a woman between 50 and 59 years old in a cohort sampled during active or convalescent COVID-19.

V and J are TRBV29-1 and TRBJ1-2, with 7 nucleotides matching TRBD1. Germline V gives CDR1 SQVTM, CDR2 ANQGSEA. This CDR3 is built from 14 residues. CDR3 bases: TGCATAGCCACGGGACAGCCATTAACTAATGGCTACACCTTC. Its translation: CIATGQPLTNGYTF.

The chain employs TRBV6-2 or TRBV6-3 and TRBJ1-1; 7 positions agree with TRBD1. CDR1 and CDR2 from the germline V gene are MNHEY and SVGEGT. The length of the CDR3 is 14 residues. V trimming: 2 bases; J trimming: 2 bases; junction bases outside the gene matches: 2. This CDR3 reads CASSYQGDNTEAFF. The CDR3 bases are TGTGCCAGCAGTTACCAGGGGGACAACACTGAAGCTTTCTTT.

The chain has TRBV7-8 and TRBJ2-5, with 8 bases that match TRBD2. The germline V gene has CDR1 SGHVS and CDR2 FQNEAQ. Trimming removed 5 bases from V and 4 bases from J; junction bases left unmatched: 9. This CDR3 comprises 15 residues. CDR3 sequence reads: CASSLWTSLGETQYF. In DNA form, the CDR3 reads TGTGCCAGCAGCCTCTGGACTAGCCTTGGAGAGACCCAGTACTTC.

V is TRBV3-1 (or the pseudogene TRBV3-2) and J is TRBJ2-1; 8 bases line up with TRBD2. The CDR3 loop spans 13 amino acids. Trimming at V came to 4 bases and at J to 9 bases, leaving 5 bases not matched to a gene. The germline CDR1 and CDR2 sequences are LGHDT and YNNKEL (reference sequence). The CDR3 region is CASSRILAAEQFF. The CDR3 DNA reads TGTGCCAGCAGCCGCATACTAGCGGCTGAGCAGTTCTTC.

The V call is TRBV3-1 (or the pseudogene TRBV3-2), the J call TRBJ1-3; TRBD1 matches at 10 bases. V shed 4 bases, J shed 6 bases, and the junction held 9 bases outside the gene matches. Germline V lookup: CDR1 LGHDT, CDR2 YNNKEL (reference sequence). CDR3 length: 16 residues. CDR3 in DNA: TGTGCCAGCAGCCTACCGGGGACAGGGGTCGCAAACACCATATATTTT. Encoded protein: CASSLPGTGVANTIYF.

This clone was found a few times. The chain links TRBV11-2 to TRBJ2-3, with 10 bases lining up with TRBD2. CDR3 length: 16 amino acids. Germline V lookup: CDR1 SGHAT, CDR2 FQNNGV. V gave up 5 bases and J gave up 2 bases; unmatched junction bases: 7. CDR3: CASSHRLAGYTDTQYF. As DNA, the CDR3 is TGTGCCAGCAGCCACCGACTAGCGGGTTACACAGATACGCAGTATTTT.

The CDR3 protein is CASSPRLAGGKDTQYF. In DNA, the CDR3 is TGTGCCAGCAGCCCCCGTCTAGCGGGGGGGAAAGATACGCAGTATTTT. The V call is TRBV13, the J call TRBJ2-3; 12 bases are shared with TRBD2. Germline CDR1 reads PRHDT; CDR2 reads FYEKMQ (reference sequence). This CDR3 region has 16 residues. J was trimmed by 5 bases and V by 5 bases; bases with no gene match: 8.

This rearrangement joins TRBV11-3 to TRBJ2-7; 8 bases align to TRBD1. The trim removed 5 bases at V and 6 bases at J, leaving 6 bases unmatched. This CDR3 contains 13 residues. CDR1 SGHNT and CDR2 YENEEA come from the germline V gene. The CDR3, as DNA: TGTGCCAGCAGCCCCGGGACAGGTACCGAGCAGTACTTC. This translates into CASSPGTGTEQYF.

This clone came up once. The V call is TRBV2, the J call TRBJ1-3; TRBD1 agrees at 9 bases. Germline V gene data show CDR1 as SNHLY and CDR2 as FYNNEI. This CDR3 is built from 17 residues. V gave up 5 bases and J gave up 3 bases; unmatched junction bases: 11. For the CDR3, the DNA is TGTGCCAGCAGTCCCACCCCCGGACAGGGGAATGGAAACACCATATATTTT. Its translation: CASSPTPGQGNGNTIYF.

The V and J genes are TRBV5-5 and TRBJ1-6; a possible D gene is TRBD1 (6 bases). This CDR3 region has 17 residues. The ends were cut back, 4 bases at V and 2 bases at J, with 16 bases in the middle. Germline CDR1 reads SGHKS; CDR2 reads YYEKEE (reference sequence). DNA for the CDR3: TGTGCCAGCAGCAATCCTCGGACAGATACCTATAATTCACCCCTCCACTTT. The encoded protein is CASSNPRTDTYNSPLHF.

The V gene is TRBV7-8, the J gene TRBJ2-7, with 10 bases matching TRBD1. The CDR3 extends over 13 amino acids. V was pared by 3 bases and J by 10 bases, with 6 bases of the junction left unmatched. Germline V CDR1 and CDR2: SGHVS, FQNEAQ. The CDR3 sequence is CASSFAGTGDQYF. In DNA form, the CDR3 reads TGTGCCAGCAGCTTTGCCGGGACAGGGGACCAGTACTTC.

This chain joins TRBV19 and TRBJ2-1; TRBD2 aligns across 9 bases. V was clipped by 6 bases and J by 3 bases; unmatched bases: 12. The germline V gene has CDR1 LNHDA and CDR2 SQIVND (reference sequence). The CDR3 loop spans 17 amino acids. CDR3 protein: CASRTTARGGLYNEQFF. For the CDR3, the DNA is TGTGCCAGTAGAACCACGGCGCGGGGGGGCCTCTACAATGAGCAGTTCTTC.

CDR3 sequence reads: CASSPTGGRANEQFF. In DNA form, the CDR3 reads TGTGCCAGCAGCCCAACTGGGGGCAGGGCCAATGAGCAGTTCTTC. The rearrangement joins TRBV11-3 to TRBJ2-1; TRBD1 might be the D (6 bases). The CDR3 runs 15 residues. Germline assignment: CDR1 SGHNT and CDR2 YENEEA. With 5 bases removed from V and 6 bases from J, the gap between germline ends came to 17 bases.

J is TRBJ2-1 and V is TRBV2; the match to TRBD2 covers 9 bases. The CDR3 runs to 14 residues. Trimming cost V 6 bases and J 4 bases; bases outside gene matches: 4. Germline assignment: CDR1 SNHLY and CDR2 FYNNEI. This chain's CDR3 is CASRRLAGYNEQFF. DNA of the CDR3: TGTGCCAGCAGGCGGCTAGCGGGATACAATGAGCAGTTCTTC.

This clone was seen a few times. V and J are TRBV7-2 and TRBJ1-1; D is undetermined. V gave up 5 bases and J gave up 1 base, with 11 bases separating them. In germline, CDR1 is SGHTA, CDR2 FQGNSA. The CDR3 runs 14 residues. Here the CDR3 reads CASSTKRPNTEAFF. The CDR3 nucleotides read TGTGCCAGCAGCACTAAGAGACCGAACACTGAAGCTTTCTTT.

The chain carries TRBV29-1 and TRBJ1-2; the match to TRBD1 covers 7 bases. Germline CDR1 reads SQVTM; CDR2 reads ANQGSEA. Unmatched junction bases numbered 14, after V lost 6 bases and J lost 7 bases. The CDR3 length is 14 residues. Here the CDR3 DNA reads TGCAGCGTATCACCCCGACAGGGAAGGGGTGGCTACACCTTC. Translating gives CSVSPRQGRGGYTF. The full variable domain, completed using reference TRBV29-1 and TRBJ1-2, is SAVISQKPSRDICQRGTSLTIQCQVDSQVTMMFWYRQQPGQSLTLIATANQGSEATYESGFVIDKFPISRPNLTFSTLTVSNMSPEDSSIYLCSVSPRQGRGGYTFGSGTRLTVV.

This CDR3 is CASSLARSGGHEQFF. The DNA of the CDR3 is TGTGCCAGCAGCTTAGCGCGAAGCGGGGGGCATGAGCAGTTCTTC. The chain uses TRBV7-2 and TRBJ2-1, with 9 bases fitting TRBD2. Per the germline V gene, CDR1 is SGHTA and CDR2 is FQGNSA. This CDR3 has 15 amino acids. The V and J ends lost 0 bases and 8 bases, in that order; junction bases with no gene match: 5. The full variable domain, its missing parts supplied by reference TRBV7-2 and TRBJ2-1, is GAGVSQSPSNKVTEKGKDVELRCDPISGHTALYWYRQSLGQGLEFLIYFQGNSAPDKSGLPSDRFSAERTGGSVSTLTIQRTQQEDSAVYLCASSLARSGGHEQFFGPGTRLTVL.

The rearrangement links TRBV7-5 to TRBJ1-6; the D segment call TRBD1 is taken from the table without a DNA check. TRBV7-5 represents a pseudogene. The length of the CDR3 is 15 residues. The CDR3 region has the DNA TGTGCCAGAAGCTCCCTTGACAGGGGGGTTTCACCCCTCCACTTT. Translating it yields CARSSLDRGVSPLHF.

This clone was seen once. The chain is built from TRBV2 and TRBJ1-5; 8 nucleotides agree with TRBD1. The CDR3 is made up of 14 amino acids. CDR1 SNHLY and CDR2 FYNNEI come from the germline V gene. The ends lost 5 bases at V and 7 bases at J; junction bases unmatched: 7. CDR3 residues: CASSTQGAEQPQHF. The DNA for the CDR3 is TGTGCCAGCAGTACCCAGGGGGCAGAGCAGCCCCAGCATTTT.

Turning to this clone: Additional DNA sequences in this sample encode the identical CDR3. The chain has TRBV5-6 and TRBJ1-5; D is uncertain. V was shortened by 1 base and J by 1 base, with 3 bases between the two germline ends. This CDR3 has 13 amino acids. The germline gives CDR1 SGHDT, CDR2 YYEEEE. CDR3 residues: CASSLRSNQPQHF. DNA for the CDR3: TGTGCCAGCAGCTTGCGGAGCAATCAGCCCCAGCATTTT. The whole variable domain, filled in from reference TRBV5-6 and TRBJ1-5, reads DAGVTQSPTHLIKTRGQQVTLRCSPKSGHDTVSWYQQALGQGPQFIFQYYEEEERQRGNFPDRFSGHQFPNYSSELNVNALLLGDSALYLCASSLRSNQPQHFGDGTRLSIL.

The genes are TRBV11-2 and TRBJ2-2, with D tentatively TRBD2 (6 bases). The CDR3 is 18 residues long. Trimming stripped 3 bases from V and 3 bases from J, with 20 bases between. Germline assignment: CDR1 SGHAT and CDR2 FQNNGV. In nucleotides, the CDR3 is TGTGCCAGCAGCTTCCCATTGGGAGGTTTCGGGGACACCGGGGAGCTGTTTTTT. Amino acid sequence: CASSFPLGGFGDTGELFF.